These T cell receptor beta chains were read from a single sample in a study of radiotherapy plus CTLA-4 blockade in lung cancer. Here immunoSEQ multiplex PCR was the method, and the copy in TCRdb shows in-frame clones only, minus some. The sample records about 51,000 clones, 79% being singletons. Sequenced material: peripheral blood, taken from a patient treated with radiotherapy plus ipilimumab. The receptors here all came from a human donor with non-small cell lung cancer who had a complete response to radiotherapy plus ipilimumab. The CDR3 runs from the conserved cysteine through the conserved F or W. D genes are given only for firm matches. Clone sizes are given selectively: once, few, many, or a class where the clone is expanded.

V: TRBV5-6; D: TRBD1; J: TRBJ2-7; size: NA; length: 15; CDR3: CASSRGTGVGYEQYF; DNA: TGTGCCAGCAGCAGGGGGACAGGGGTGGGGTACGAGCAGTACTTC
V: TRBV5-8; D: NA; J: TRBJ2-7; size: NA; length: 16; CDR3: CASSLGGGWGPYEQYF; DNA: TGTGCCAGCAGCCTTGGGGGGGGCTGGGGGCCCTACGAGCAGTACTTC
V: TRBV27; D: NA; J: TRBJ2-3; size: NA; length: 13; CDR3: CASSLAGSDTQYF; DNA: TGTGCCAGCAGTTTAGCGGGGTCGGATACGCAGTATTTT
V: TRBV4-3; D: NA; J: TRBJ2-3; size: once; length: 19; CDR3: CASSQEGLRVLEGRDTQYF; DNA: TGCGCCAGCAGCCAAGAAGGTCTTCGGGTTTTAGAGGGAAGAGATACGCAGTATTTT
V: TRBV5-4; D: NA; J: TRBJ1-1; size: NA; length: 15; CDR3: CASSLGSVGHTEAFF; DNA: TGTGCCAGCAGCTTGGGTTCCGTGGGCCACACTGAAGCTTTCTTT
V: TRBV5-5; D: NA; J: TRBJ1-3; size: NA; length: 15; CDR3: CASSLVGTIGNTIYF; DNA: TGTGCCAGCAGCTTGGTAGGGACAATAGGAAACACCATATATTTT
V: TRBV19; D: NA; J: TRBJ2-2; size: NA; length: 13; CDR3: CASSRVRTGELFF; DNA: TGTGCCAGTTCCCGGGTCCGCACCGGGGAGCTGTTTTTT
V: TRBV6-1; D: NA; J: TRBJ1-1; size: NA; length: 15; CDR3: CASRASTGMNTEAFF; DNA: TGTGCCAGCAGAGCCTCGACAGGAATGAACACTGAAGCTTTCTTT
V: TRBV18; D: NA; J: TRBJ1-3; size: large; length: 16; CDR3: CASSPPEQGSGNTIYF; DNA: TGTGCCAGCTCACCACCGGAACAGGGCTCTGGAAACACCATATATTTT
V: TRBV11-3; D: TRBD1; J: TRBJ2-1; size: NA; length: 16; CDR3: CASSLGGGQGFYEQFF; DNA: TGTGCCAGCAGCTTAGGAGGGGGACAGGGTTTCTATGAGCAGTTCTTC
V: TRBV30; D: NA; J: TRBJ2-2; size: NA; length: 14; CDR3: CAWSVQLNTGELFF; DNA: TGTGCCTGGAGTGTACAGCTGAACACCGGGGAGCTGTTTTTT
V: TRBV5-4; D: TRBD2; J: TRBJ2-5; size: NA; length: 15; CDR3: CASSLPGGASETQYF; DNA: TGTGCCAGCAGCTTGCCCGGGGGGGCCTCCGAGACCCAGTACTTC
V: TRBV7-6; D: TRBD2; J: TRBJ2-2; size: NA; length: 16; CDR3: CASRTSSGGLTGELFF; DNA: TGTGCCAGCAGGACTTCTAGCGGGGGCCTCACCGGGGAGCTGTTTTTT
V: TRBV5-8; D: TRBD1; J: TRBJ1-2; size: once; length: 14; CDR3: CASSWGQAAYGYTF; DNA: TGTGCCAGCAGCTGGGGACAGGCCGCCTATGGCTACACCTTC
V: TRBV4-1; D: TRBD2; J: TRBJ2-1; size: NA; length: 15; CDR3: CASSPRILAGNEQFF; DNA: TGCGCCAGCAGCCCCAGGATCCTAGCGGGTAATGAGCAGTTCTTC
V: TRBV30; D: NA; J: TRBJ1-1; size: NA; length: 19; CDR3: CAWSRAWKGGRVYDTEAFF; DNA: TGTGCCTGGAGTCGCGCGTGGAAGGGAGGTAGGGTGTACGACACTGAAGCTTTCTTT
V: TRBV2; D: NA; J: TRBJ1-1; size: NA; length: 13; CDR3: CASSPREWTEAFF; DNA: TGTGCCAGCAGTCCCCGGGAGTGGACTGAAGCTTTCTTT
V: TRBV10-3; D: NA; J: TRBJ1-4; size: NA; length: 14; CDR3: CAISRDTTNEKLFF; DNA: TGTGCCATCAGCCGGGACACGACTAATGAAAAACTGTTTTTT
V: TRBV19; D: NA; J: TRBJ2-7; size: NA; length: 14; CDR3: CASSLMGAIYEQYF; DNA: TGTGCCAGCTCTCTAATGGGCGCTATCTACGAGCAGTACTTC
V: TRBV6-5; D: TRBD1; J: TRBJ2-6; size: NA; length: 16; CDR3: CASSYSTGAGANVLTF; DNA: TGTGCCAGCAGTTACTCGACAGGGGCTGGGGCCAACGTCCTGACTTTC
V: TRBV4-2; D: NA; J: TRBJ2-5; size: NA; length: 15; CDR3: CASSQERGLLGTQYF; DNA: TGTGCCAGCAGCCAAGAGAGGGGGTTACTGGGGACCCAGTACTTC
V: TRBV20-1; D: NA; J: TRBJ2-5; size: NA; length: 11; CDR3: CSAPDGGGKYF; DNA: TGCAGTGCGCCGGACGGTGGAGGAAAGTACTTC
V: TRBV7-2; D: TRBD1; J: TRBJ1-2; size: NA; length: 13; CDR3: CASSPDRGYGYTF; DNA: TGTGCCAGCAGCCCGGACAGGGGATATGGCTACACCTTC
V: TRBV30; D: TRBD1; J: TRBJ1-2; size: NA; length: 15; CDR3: CAWIRTGAANYGYTF; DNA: TGTGCCTGGATCAGGACAGGGGCAGCTAACTATGGCTACACCTTC
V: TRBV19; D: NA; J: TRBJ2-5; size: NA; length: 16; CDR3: CASSIKSWGRQETQYF; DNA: TGTGCCAGTAGTATAAAGTCGTGGGGCAGACAAGAGACCCAGTACTTC
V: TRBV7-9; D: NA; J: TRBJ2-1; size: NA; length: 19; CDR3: CASTGGGQGSGRGNNEQFF; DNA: TGTGCCAGCACCGGGGGAGGACAGGGTAGCGGGAGAGGCAACAATGAGCAGTTCTTC
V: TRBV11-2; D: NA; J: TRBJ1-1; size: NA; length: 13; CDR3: CASSFTSGTEAFF; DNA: TGTGCCAGCAGCTTCACTAGCGGCACTGAAGCTTTCTTT
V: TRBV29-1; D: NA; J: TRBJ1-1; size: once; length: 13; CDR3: CSVEDPTRPQAFF; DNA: TGCAGCGTTGAAGACCCCACCAGGCCGCAGGCTTTCTTT
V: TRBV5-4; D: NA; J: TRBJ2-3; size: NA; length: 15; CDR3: CASSQVAGATDTQYF; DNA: TGTGCCAGCAGCCAGGTGGCAGGGGCCACAGATACGCAGTATTTT
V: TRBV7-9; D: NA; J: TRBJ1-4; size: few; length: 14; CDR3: CASSLRQNNEKLFF; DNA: TGTGCCAGCAGCTTAAGACAGAATAATGAAAAACTGTTTTTT
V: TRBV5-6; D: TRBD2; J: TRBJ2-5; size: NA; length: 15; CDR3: CASREGLASEETQYF; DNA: TGTGCCAGCAGAGAAGGACTAGCCTCCGAAGAGACCCAGTACTTC
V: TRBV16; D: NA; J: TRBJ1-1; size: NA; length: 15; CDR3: CASSQRQGENTEAFF; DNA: TGTGCCAGCAGCCAACGGCAGGGTGAGAACACTGAAGCTTTCTTT